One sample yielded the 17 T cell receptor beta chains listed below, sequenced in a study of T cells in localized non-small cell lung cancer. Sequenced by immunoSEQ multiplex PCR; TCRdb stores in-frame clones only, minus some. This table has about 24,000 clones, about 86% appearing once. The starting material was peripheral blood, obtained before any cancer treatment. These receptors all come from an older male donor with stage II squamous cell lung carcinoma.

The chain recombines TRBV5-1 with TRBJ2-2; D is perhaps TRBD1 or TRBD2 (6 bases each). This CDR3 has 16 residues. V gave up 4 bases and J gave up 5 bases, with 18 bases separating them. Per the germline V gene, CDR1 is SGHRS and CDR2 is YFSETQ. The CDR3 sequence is CASSRESGASTGELFF. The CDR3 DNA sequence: TGCGCCAGCAGCCGCGAGTCGGGGGCAAGTACCGGGGAGCTGTTTTTT.

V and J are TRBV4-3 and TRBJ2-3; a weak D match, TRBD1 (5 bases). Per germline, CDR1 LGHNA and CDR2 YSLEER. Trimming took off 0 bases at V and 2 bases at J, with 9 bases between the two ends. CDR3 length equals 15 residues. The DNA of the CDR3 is TGCGCCAGCAGCCAAGATCGACAGTTCACAGATACGCAGTATTTT. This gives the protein CASSQDRQFTDTQYF.

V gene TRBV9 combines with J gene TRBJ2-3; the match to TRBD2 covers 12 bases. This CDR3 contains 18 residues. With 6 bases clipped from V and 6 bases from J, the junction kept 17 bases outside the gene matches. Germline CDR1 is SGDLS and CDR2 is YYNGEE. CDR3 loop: CASTRGLAGGSRGDTQYF. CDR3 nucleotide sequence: TGTGCCAGCACCCGGGGACTAGCGGGCGGAAGCCGAGGGGATACGCAGTATTTT.

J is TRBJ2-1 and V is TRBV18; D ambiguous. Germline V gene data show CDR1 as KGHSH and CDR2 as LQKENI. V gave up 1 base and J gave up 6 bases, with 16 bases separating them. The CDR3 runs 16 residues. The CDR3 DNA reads TGTGCCAGCTCACCACGGTCTATCGCTCCGTCCAATGAGCAGTTCTTC. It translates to CASSPRSIAPSNEQFF.

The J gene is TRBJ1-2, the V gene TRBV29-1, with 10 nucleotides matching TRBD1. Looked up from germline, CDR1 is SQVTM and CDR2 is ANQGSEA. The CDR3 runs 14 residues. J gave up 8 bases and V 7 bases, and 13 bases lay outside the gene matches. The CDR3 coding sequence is TGCAGCGCCACCATGGGACAGGGGAGAGGAGGCTACACCTTC. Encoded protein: CSATMGQGRGGYTF.

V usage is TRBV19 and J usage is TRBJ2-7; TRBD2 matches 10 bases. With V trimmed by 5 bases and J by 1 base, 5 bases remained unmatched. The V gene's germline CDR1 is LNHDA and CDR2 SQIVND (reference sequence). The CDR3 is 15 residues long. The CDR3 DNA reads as TGTGCCAGTAGTTCGAGCGGGGGGGTTTCCTACGAGCAGTACTTC. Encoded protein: CASSSSGGVSYEQYF. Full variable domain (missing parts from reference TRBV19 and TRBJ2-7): DGGITQSPKYLFRKEGQNVTLSCEQNLNHDAMYWYRQDPGQGLRLIYYSQIVNDFQKGDIAEGYSVSREKKESFPLTVTSAQKNPTAFYLCASSSSGGVSYEQYFGPGTRLTVT.

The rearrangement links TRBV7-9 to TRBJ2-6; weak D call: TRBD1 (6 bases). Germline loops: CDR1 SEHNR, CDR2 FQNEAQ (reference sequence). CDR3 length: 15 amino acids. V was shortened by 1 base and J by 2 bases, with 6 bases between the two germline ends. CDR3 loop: CASSLDRAGANVLTF. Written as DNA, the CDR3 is TGTGCCAGCAGCTTAGACAGGGCTGGGGCCAACGTCCTGACTTTC. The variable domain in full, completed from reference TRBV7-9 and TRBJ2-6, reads DTGVSQNPRHKITKRGQNVTFRCDPISEHNRLYWYRQTLGQGPEFLTYFQNEAQLEKSRLLSDRFSAERPKGSFSTLEIQRTEQGDSAMYLCASSLDRAGANVLTFGAGSRLTVL.

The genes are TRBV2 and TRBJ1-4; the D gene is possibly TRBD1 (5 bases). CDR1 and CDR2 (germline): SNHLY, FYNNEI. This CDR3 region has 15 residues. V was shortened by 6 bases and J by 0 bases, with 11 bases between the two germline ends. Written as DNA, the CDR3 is TGTGCCAGCAGCCCAGGACAAACAACTAATGAAAAACTGTTTTTT. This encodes CASSPGQTTNEKLFF.

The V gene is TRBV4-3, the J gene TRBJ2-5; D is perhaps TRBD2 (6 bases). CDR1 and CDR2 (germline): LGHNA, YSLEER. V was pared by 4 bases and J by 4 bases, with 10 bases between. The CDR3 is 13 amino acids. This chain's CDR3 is CASSRTEGETQYF. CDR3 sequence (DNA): TGCGCCAGCAGCCGGACGGAGGGAGAGACCCAGTACTTC.

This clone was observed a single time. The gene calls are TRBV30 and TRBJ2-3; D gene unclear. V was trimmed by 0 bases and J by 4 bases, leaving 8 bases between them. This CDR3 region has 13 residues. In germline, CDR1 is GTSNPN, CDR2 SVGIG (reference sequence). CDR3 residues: CAWSVRPADTQYF. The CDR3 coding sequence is TGTGCCTGGAGTGTACGCCCGGCAGATACGCAGTATTTT.

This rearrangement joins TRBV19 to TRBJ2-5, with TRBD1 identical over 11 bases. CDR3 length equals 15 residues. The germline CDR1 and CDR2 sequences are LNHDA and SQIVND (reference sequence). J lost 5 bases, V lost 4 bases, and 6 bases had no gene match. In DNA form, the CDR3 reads TGTGCCAGTAGTACGGGACAGGGGGTTTTGGAGACCCAGTACTTC. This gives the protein CASSTGQGVLETQYF.

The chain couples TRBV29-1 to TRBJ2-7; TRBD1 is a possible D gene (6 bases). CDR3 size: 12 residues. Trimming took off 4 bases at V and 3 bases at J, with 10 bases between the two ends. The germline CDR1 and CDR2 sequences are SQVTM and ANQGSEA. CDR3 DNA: TGCAGCGTTGCACAGGGCGGCTACGAGCAGTACTTC. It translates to CSVAQGGYEQYF.

DNA of the CDR3: TGTGCCAGCAGCTTGGTAAACACTGAAGCTTTCTTT. As protein: CASSLVNTEAFF. The V call is TRBV5-4, the J call TRBJ1-1; no clear D gene. Germline V gene data show CDR1 as SGHNT and CDR2 as YYREEE (reference sequence). CDR3 length: 12 residues. Trimming took off 0 bases at V and 2 bases at J, with 2 bases between the two ends.

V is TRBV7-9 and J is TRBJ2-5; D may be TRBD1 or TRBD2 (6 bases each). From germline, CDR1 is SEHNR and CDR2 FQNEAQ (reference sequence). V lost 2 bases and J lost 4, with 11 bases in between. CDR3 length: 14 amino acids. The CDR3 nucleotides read TGTGCCAGCAGCTTAACAGGGAGGTCAGAGACCCAGTACTTC. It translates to CASSLTGRSETQYF.

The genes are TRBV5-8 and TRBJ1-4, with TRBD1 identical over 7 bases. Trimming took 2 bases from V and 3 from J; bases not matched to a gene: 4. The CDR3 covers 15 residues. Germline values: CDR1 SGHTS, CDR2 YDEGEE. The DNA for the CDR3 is TGTGCCAGCAGCTTACCAGGGGGTTCTAATGAAAAACTGTTTTTT. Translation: CASSLPGGSNEKLFF.

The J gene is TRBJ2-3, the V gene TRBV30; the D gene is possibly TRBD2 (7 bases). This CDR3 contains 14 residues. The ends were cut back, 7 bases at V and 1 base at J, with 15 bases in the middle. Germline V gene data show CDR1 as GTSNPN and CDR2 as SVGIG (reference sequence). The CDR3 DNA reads TGTGCCTTAGGGGGGGGGTCCGGCACAGATACGCAGTATTTT. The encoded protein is CALGGGSGTDTQYF.

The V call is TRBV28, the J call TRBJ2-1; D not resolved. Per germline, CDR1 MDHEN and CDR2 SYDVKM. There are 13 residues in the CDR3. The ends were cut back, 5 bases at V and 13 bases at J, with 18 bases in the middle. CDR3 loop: CASSPADRRTQFF. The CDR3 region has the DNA TGTGCCAGCAGTCCCGCTGATCGGCGGACCCAGTTCTTC.